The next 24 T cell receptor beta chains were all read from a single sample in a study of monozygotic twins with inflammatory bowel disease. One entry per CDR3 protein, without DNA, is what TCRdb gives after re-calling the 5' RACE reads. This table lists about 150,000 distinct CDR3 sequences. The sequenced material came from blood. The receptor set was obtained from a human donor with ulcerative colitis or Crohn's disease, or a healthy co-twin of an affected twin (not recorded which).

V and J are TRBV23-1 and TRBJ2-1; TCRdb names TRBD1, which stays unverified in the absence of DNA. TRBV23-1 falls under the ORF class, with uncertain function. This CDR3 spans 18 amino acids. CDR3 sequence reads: CASSQVGTGDAYYNEQFF.

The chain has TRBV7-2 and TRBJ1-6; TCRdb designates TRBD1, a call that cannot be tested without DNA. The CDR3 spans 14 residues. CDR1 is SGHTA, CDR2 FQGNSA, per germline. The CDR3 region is CASSFGTEYSPLHF.

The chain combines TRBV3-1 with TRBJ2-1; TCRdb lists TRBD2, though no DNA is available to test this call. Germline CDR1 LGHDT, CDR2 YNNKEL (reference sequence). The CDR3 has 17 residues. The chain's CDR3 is CASSQVASGRSYNEQFF.

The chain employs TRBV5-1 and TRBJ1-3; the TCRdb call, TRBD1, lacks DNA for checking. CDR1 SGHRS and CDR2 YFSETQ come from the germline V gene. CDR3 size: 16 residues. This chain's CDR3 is CASSRGPTDSGNTIYF.

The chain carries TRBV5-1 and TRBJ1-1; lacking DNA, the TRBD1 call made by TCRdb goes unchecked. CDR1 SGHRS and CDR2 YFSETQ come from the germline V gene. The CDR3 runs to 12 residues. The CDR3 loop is CASSPTGAGAFF.

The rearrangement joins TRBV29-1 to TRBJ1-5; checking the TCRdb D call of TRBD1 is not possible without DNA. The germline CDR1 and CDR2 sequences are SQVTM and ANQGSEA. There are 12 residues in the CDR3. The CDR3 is CSVAQGNQPQHF.

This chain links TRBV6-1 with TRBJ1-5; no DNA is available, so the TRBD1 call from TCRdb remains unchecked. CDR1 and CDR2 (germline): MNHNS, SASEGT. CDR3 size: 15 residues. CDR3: CASSPRTGLGQPQHF.

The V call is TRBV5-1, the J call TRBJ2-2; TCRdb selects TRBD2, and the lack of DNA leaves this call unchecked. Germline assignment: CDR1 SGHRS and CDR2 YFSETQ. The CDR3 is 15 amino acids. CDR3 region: CASRTGLANDGELFF. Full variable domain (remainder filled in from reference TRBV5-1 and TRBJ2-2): KAGVTQTPRYLIKTRGQQVTLSCSPISGHRSVSWYQQTPGQGLQFLFEYFSETQRNKGNFPGRFSGRQFSNSRSEMNVSTLELGDSALYLCASRTGLANDGELFFGEGSRLTVL.

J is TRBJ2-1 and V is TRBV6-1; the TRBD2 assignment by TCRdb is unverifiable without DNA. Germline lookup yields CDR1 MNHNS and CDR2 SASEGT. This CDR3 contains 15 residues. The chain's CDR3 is CASSVSGRTRNEQFF.

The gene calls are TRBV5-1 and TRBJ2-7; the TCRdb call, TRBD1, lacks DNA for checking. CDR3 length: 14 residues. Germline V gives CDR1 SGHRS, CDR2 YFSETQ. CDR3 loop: CASRIRDRVYEQYF.

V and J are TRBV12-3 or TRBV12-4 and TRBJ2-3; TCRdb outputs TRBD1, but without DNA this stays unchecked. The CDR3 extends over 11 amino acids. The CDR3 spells CASSLGPGLYF.

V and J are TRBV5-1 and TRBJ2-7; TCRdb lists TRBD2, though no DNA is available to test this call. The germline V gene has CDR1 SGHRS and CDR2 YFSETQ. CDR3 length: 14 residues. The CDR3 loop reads CASRGELGSYEQYF.

The CDR3 protein is CSAYREVTGQPQHF. The chain uses TRBV20-1 and TRBJ1-5. Germline V CDR1 and CDR2: DFQATT, SNEGSKA (reference sequence). The CDR3 totals 14 residues.

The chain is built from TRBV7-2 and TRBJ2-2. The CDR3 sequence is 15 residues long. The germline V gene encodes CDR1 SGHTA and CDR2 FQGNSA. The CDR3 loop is CASSQRRLYTGELFF.

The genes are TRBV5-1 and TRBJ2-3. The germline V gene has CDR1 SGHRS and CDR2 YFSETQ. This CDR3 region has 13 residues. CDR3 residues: CASSLTLADTQYF.

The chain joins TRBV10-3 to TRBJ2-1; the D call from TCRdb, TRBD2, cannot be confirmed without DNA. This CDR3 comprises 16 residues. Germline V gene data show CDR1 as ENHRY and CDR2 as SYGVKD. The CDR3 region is CAISESTGVLGNEQFF.

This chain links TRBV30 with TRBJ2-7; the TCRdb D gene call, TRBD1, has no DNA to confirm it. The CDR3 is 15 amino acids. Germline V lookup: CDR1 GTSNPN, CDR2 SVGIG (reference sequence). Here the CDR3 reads CAWSTGLPGAYEQYF. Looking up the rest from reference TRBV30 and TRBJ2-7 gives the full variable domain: SQTIHQWPATLVQPVGSPLSLECTVEGTSNPNLYWYRQAAGRGLQLLFYSVGIGQISSEVPQNLSASRPQDRQFILSSKKLLLSDSGFYLCAWSTGLPGAYEQYFGPGTRLTVT.

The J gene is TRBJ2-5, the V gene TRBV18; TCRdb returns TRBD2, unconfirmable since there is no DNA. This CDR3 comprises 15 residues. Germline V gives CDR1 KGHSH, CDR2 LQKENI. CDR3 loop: CASSPRSSRQETQYF. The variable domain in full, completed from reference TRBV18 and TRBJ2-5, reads NAGVMQNPRHLVRRRGQEARLRCSPMKGHSHVYWYRQLPEEGLKFMVYLQKENIIDESGMPKERFSAEFPKEGPSILRIQQVVRGDSAAYFCASSPRSSRQETQYFGPGTRLLVL.

CDR3 residues: CASSLEDRGGNEQFF. The rearrangement links TRBV7-6 to TRBJ2-1; as DNA is missing, the TRBD1 call by TCRdb cannot be tested. Looked up from germline, CDR1 is SGHVS and CDR2 is FNYEAQ. This CDR3 has 15 amino acids.

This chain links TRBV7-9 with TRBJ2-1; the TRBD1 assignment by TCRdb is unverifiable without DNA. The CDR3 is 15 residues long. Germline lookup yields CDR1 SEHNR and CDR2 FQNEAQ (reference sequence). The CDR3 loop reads CASSPPGQFYNEQFF.

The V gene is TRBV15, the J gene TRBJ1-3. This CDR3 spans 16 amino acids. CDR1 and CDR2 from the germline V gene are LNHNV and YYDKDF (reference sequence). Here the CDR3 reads CATSREGRRSGNTIYF.

The CDR3 here is CASSPSGRFNEQFF. The rearrangement joins TRBV7-6 to TRBJ2-1; TCRdb selects TRBD2, and the lack of DNA leaves this call unchecked. CDR1 and CDR2 (germline): SGHVS, FNYEAQ. This CDR3 is 14 amino acids long. Combining the CDR3 with reference TRBV7-6 and TRBJ2-1 gives the whole variable domain GAGVSQSPRYKVTKRGQDVALRCDPISGHVSLYWYRQALGQGPEFLTYFNYEAQQDKSGLPNDRFSAERPEGSISTLTIQRTEQRDSAMYRCASSPSGRFNEQFFGPGTRLTVL.

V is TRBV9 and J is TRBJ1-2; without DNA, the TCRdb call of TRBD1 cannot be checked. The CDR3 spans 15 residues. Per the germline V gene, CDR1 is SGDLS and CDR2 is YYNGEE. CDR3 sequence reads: CASSAIPTGTGGYTF.

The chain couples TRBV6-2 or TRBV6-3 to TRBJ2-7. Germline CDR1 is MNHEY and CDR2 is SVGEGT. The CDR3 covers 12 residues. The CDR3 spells CASSYDPHEQYF.